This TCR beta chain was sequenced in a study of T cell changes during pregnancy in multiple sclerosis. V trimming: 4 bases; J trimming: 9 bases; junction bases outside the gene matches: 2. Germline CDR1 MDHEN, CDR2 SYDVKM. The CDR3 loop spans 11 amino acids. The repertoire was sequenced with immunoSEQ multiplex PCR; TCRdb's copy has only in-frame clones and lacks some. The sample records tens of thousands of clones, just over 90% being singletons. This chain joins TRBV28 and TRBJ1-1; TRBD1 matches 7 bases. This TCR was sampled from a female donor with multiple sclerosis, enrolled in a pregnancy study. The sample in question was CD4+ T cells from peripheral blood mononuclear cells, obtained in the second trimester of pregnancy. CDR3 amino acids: CASSSGQKAFF. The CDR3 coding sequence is TGTGCCAGCAGTTCGGGACAGAAAGCTTTCTTT.